The T cell receptor beta chain under discussion was sequenced for a study of blood T cells in healthy people across ages. Study results and limitations: In long-lived donors, naive CD4+ cell counts and diversity exceeded those of aged donors. Researchers judged that diversity estimates from one million T cells fell short of true values. A roughly linear age-dependent decrease characterized TCR beta diversity per million T cells.

The trim removed 4 bases at V and 0 bases at J, leaving 2 bases unmatched. The CDR3 sequence is 15 residues long. Germline CDR1 and CDR2: DFQATT and SNEGSKA (reference sequence). A second PCR, run for about 7 to 11 cycles, used a sample-barcoded 5' primer plus a J-beta primer mix. TCRdb fed the 5' RACE reads into MiXCR, producing one record per CDR3 protein. The profile shows fewer than 800,000 distinct CDR3 sequences, around 21% of them singletons. This clonotype was seen a handful of times. Its matching antigen is unknown. This clonotype was obtained from a man between 65 and 85 years old in good health. Material for sequencing was blood. The V and J genes are TRBV20-1 and TRBJ2-1, with 11 bases matching TRBD2. CDR3 protein: CSATTSGGSYNEQFF. CDR3 DNA sequence: TGCAGTGCTACAACTAGCGGGGGCTCCTACAATGAGCAGTTCTTC.